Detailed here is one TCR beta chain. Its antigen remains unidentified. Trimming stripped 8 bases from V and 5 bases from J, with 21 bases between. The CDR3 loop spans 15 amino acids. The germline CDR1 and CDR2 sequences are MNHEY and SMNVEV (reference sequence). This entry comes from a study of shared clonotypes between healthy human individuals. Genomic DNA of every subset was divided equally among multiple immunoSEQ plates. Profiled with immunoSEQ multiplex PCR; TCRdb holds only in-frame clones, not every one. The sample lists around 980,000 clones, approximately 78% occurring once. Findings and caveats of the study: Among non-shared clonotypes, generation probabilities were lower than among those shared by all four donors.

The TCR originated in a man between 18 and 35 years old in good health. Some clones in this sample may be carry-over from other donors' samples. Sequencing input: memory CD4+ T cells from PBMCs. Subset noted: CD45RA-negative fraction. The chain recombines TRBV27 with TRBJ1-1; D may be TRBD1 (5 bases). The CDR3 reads CASANPPGIPTEAFF. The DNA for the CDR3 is TGTGCCAGCGCTAACCCTCCAGGGATTCCTACTGAAGCTTTCTTT.